The 15 T cell receptor beta chains below come from one sample, sequenced in a study of a mutant IDH1 vaccine in newly diagnosed glioma. Time point in this sample: baseline, week 1 (first vaccination visit). Treatment noted: pre-vaccination baseline after standard-of-care therapy. Only in-frame clones appear in the TCRdb table, and some are missing; sequencing was by immunoSEQ multiplex PCR. The table records about 34,000 clones, over 60% of them present only once. This material consisted of peripheral blood mononuclear cells (PBMCs), taken from a glioma patient treated with radiotherapy, temozolomide or both. These receptors were taken from a man between 45 and 60 years old with glioma. Some clones in this sample may be carry-over from other donors' samples.

The J gene is TRBJ2-7, the V gene TRBV10-2; 7 nucleotides match TRBD2. Germline CDR1 and CDR2: WSHSY and SAAADI. V lost 2 bases and J lost 3; bases outside the gene matches: 4. The CDR3 runs to 14 residues. The CDR3 here is CASSERTRYYEQYF. For the CDR3, the DNA is TGCGCCAGCAGTGAGCGGACTAGGTACTACGAGCAGTACTTC.

The table lists this clone with a count of one. The chain couples TRBV2 to TRBJ1-1; perhaps TRBD1 as D (5 bases). Trimming left V 6 bases short and J 0 bases short, with 8 bases between. The germline V gene has CDR1 SNHLY and CDR2 FYNNEI. The CDR3 covers 13 residues. CDR3 in amino acids: CASRGPMNTEAFF. CDR3 coding DNA: TGTGCCAGCAGGGGGCCCATGAACACTGAAGCTTTCTTT.

The chain recombines TRBV5-8 with TRBJ1-1; D gene unclear. Germline V gives CDR1 SGHTS, CDR2 YDEGEE. The CDR3 sequence is 12 residues long. V lost 2 bases and J lost 6, with 8 bases in between. CDR3: CASSFSGSEAFF. The CDR3 bases are TGTGCCAGCAGCTTTTCGGGTTCTGAAGCTTTCTTT.

The chain combines TRBV5-1 with TRBJ2-3, with 11 bases fitting TRBD2. The CDR3 has 16 amino acids. Trimming cost V 4 bases and J 2 bases; bases outside gene matches: 6. Per germline, CDR1 SGHRS and CDR2 YFSETQ. The CDR3 sequence: CASSAKGLADTDTQYF. The CDR3 bases are TGCGCCAGCAGCGCGAAGGGACTAGCGGACACAGATACGCAGTATTTT.

The V and J genes are TRBV6-6 and TRBJ2-1; D gene ambiguous. V shed 2 bases and J shed 8 bases, with 7 bases lying between them. Per germline, CDR1 MNHNY and CDR2 SVGAGI (reference sequence). The CDR3 loop spans 12 amino acids. CDR3 amino acids: CASSYTRDEQFF. CDR3 in DNA: TGTGCCAGCAGTTACACCCGGGATGAGCAGTTCTTC.

This sequence joins TRBV5-1 and TRBJ2-3; 7 bases are shared with TRBD1. The CDR3 loop spans 17 amino acids. Germline V gives CDR1 SGHRS, CDR2 YFSETQ. Germline trimming cut 0 bases from V and 2 bases from J; bases unmatched to any gene: 9. In DNA, the CDR3 is TGCGCCAGCAGCTTGGATTTAGGGACAGCCTACACAGATACGCAGTATTTT. Translated, it gives CASSLDLGTAYTDTQYF.

This clone was counted a few times. V and J are TRBV11-2 and TRBJ1-6, with D perhaps TRBD1 (5 bases). The V gene lost 8 bases and the J gene lost 8 bases, with 16 bases spanning the gap. The CDR3 covers 14 residues. Germline V gene sequence: CDR1 SGHAT, CDR2 FQNNGV. The CDR3 DNA sequence: TGTGCCAGCCGCGTGGGATGGGGGTATTCACCCCTCCACTTT. It encodes CASRVGWGYSPLHF. Full variable domain (outside the CDR3, taken from reference TRBV11-2 and TRBJ1-6): EAGVAQSPRYKIIEKRQSVAFWCNPISGHATLYWYQQILGQGPKLLIQFQNNGVVDDSQLPKDRFSAERLKGVDSTLKIQPAKLEDSAVYLCASRVGWGYSPLHFGNGTRLTVT.

This clone was detected only a few times. The chain links TRBV27 to TRBJ2-2; 8 bases agree with TRBD2. After removal of 6 bases from V and 1 base from J, the junction contained 4 bases not matched to a gene. CDR1 and CDR2 from the germline V gene are MNHEY and SMNVEV (reference sequence). The CDR3 is made up of 15 amino acids. The CDR3 sequence: CASRWAGGNTGELFF. CDR3 DNA: TGTGCCAGCAGGTGGGCGGGGGGGAACACCGGGGAGCTGTTTTTT.

The chain links TRBV5-1 to TRBJ1-1; 7 bases agree with TRBD1. The V and J ends lost 0 bases and 0 bases, in that order; junction bases with no gene match: 2. In germline, CDR1 is SGHRS, CDR2 YFSETQ. CDR3 length: 15 amino acids. DNA for the CDR3: TGCGCCAGCAGCTTGGACCAGGGGGTGAACACTGAAGCTTTCTTT. Residues: CASSLDQGVNTEAFF.

The rearrangement joins TRBV5-1 to TRBJ1-6, with D maybe TRBD1 (5 bases). Germline V gives CDR1 SGHRS, CDR2 YFSETQ. This CDR3 region has 16 residues. Deletions cut 4 bases from V and 9 bases from J, with 20 bases between. CDR3 sequence: CASSPEGPSGGSPLHF. The CDR3 nucleotides are TGCGCCAGCAGCCCAGAAGGCCCTAGCGGGGGTTCACCCCTCCACTTT. Using reference TRBV5-1 and TRBJ1-6 for the parts outside the CDR3, the full variable domain is KAGVTQTPRYLIKTRGQQVTLSCSPISGHRSVSWYQQTPGQGLQFLFEYFSETQRNKGNFPGRFSGRQFSNSRSEMNVSTLELGDSALYLCASSPEGPSGGSPLHFGNGTRLTVT.

This clone was counted between two and nine times. The genes are TRBV5-1 and TRBJ1-2, with 7 bases fitting TRBD1. V was clipped by 0 bases and J by 4 bases; unmatched bases: 3. Germline values: CDR1 SGHRS, CDR2 YFSETQ. The CDR3 contains 14 residues. CDR3 region: CASSLGDSVYGYTF. The CDR3 coding sequence is TGCGCCAGCAGCTTGGGGGACAGTGTCTATGGCTACACCTTC.

This clone was counted a few times. This sequence joins TRBV4-1 and TRBJ2-7, with D hard to call. The CDR3 contains 14 residues. CDR1 and CDR2 (germline): MGHRA, YSYEKL. V lost 0 bases and J lost 2, with 8 bases in between. The CDR3 sequence: CASSQDSFTYEQYF. In nucleotides, the CDR3 is TGCGCCAGCAGCCAAGACAGTTTTACCTACGAGCAGTACTTC.

The rearrangement joins TRBV10-3 to TRBJ2-7, with D perhaps matching TRBD2 (5 bases). The germline gives CDR1 ENHRY, CDR2 SYGVKD. Trimming stripped 4 bases from V and 5 bases from J, with 12 bases between. The CDR3 loop spans 13 amino acids. CDR3 DNA sequence: TGTGCCATCAGTGCTGGACTTTTAGACGAGCAGTACTTC. Translating gives CAISAGLLDEQYF.

The sample holds a few counts of this clone. J is TRBJ1-2 and V is TRBV4-2; 7 nucleotides match TRBD1. The V and J ends lost 0 bases and 4 bases, in that order; junction bases with no gene match: 5. This CDR3 comprises 15 residues. CDR1 LGHNA and CDR2 YNFKEQ come from the germline V gene. The CDR3 bases are TGTGCCAGCAGCCAAGATAGTTCAGGGGGCTATGGCTACACCTTC. Its protein is CASSQDSSGGYGYTF.

This clone has just a few counts. The chain links TRBV2 to TRBJ1-3, with 7 bases that match TRBD1. This CDR3 is 14 amino acids long. V shed 6 bases, J shed 0 bases, and the junction held 2 bases outside the gene matches. Per germline, CDR1 SNHLY and CDR2 FYNNEI. The CDR3 sequence is CASRGDSSGNTIYF. CDR3 DNA: TGTGCCAGCAGGGGGGACAGCTCTGGAAACACCATATATTTT.